This passage covers 23 T cell receptor beta chains from one sample sequenced in a study of Graves' ophthalmopathy and Graves' hyperthyroidism. RNA served as the template for amplifying TCR beta CDR3 regions. The library came from an HTBI-primed first-round RT-PCR and a second-round multiplex PCR. TCRdb used MiXCR to reprocess the multiplex PCR reads, holding one entry per CDR3 protein. The profile shows around 400,000 distinct CDR3 sequences, 15% to 20% of them singletons. Material: peripheral blood. These receptors originate from a woman aged 18-30 years with Graves' ophthalmopathy.

This clonotype was counted ten times or more. The rearrangement links TRBV11-1 to TRBJ1-2, with 9 bases that match TRBD1. V was pared by 3 bases and J by 3 bases, with 11 bases of the junction left unmatched. The germline gives CDR1 SGHAT, CDR2 FQDESV (reference sequence). This CDR3 has 17 residues. CDR3 protein: CASSFLGRGQGDYGYTF. CDR3 bases: TGTGCCAGCAGCTTTTTGGGACGGGGACAGGGCGACTATGGCTACACCTTC.

This clonotype was found many times. This chain links TRBV7-3 with TRBJ1-6; D remains unclear. The CDR3 sequence is 13 residues long. V was pared by 5 bases and J by 5 bases, with 7 bases between. Germline CDR1 and CDR2: SGHTA and FQGTGA. Here the CDR3 DNA reads TGTGCCAGCAGCCAGGAGGATAATTCACCCCTCCACTTT. As protein: CASSQEDNSPLHF.

The chain is built from TRBV7-6 and TRBJ2-7; 10 bases match TRBD2. The germline CDR1 and CDR2 sequences are SGHVS and FNYEAQ. This CDR3 has 16 residues. The V and J ends lost 3 bases and 2 bases, in that order; junction bases with no gene match: 7. In DNA, the CDR3 is TGTGCCAGCAGCTTGGGACTAGCGCCCCCTCCCTACGAGCAGTACTTC. Encoded protein: CASSLGLAPPPYEQYF.

This clonotype was seen repeatedly, ten times or more. The CDR3 loop is CASRTGLRNTEAFF. The CDR3 DNA reads TGTGCCAGCAGAACAGGGTTAAGGAACACTGAAGCTTTCTTT. The chain carries TRBV27 and TRBJ1-1, with D tentatively TRBD1 (6 bases). Looked up from germline, CDR1 is MNHEY and CDR2 is SMNVEV (reference sequence). The CDR3 has 14 amino acids. The V end was cut by 6 bases, the J end by 1 base, with 12 bases between.

The chain carries TRBV2 and TRBJ2-7; D possibly corresponds to TRBD2 (6 bases). The CDR3 is 12 amino acids. Per germline, CDR1 SNHLY and CDR2 FYNNEI. Deletions cut 8 bases from V and 3 bases from J, with 11 bases between. This CDR3 reads CASGGTFYEQYF. The CDR3 DNA follows: TGTGCCAGCGGAGGGACCTTCTACGAGCAGTACTTC. Combining the CDR3 with reference TRBV2 and TRBJ2-7 gives the whole variable domain EPEVTQTPSHQVTQMGQEVILRCVPISNHLYFYWYRQILGQKVEFLVSFYNNEISEKSEIFDDQFSVERPDGSNFTLKIRSTKLEDSAMYFCASGGTFYEQYFGPGTRLTVT.

Ten or more counts support this clonotype. The V and J genes are TRBV25-1 and TRBJ2-5, with TRBD2 as a possible D gene (5 bases). This CDR3 is 14 amino acids long. In germline, CDR1 is MGHDK, CDR2 SYGVNS. Deletions cut 5 bases from V and 2 bases from J, with 12 bases between. The CDR3 bases are TGTGCCAGCAGTTTCCCGGGAACACAAGAGACCCAGTACTTC. As protein: CASSFPGTQETQYF. Full variable domain (missing parts from reference TRBV25-1 and TRBJ2-5): EADIYQTPRYLVIGTGKKITLECSQTMGHDKMYWYQQDPGMELHLIHYSYGVNSTEKGDLSSESTVSRIRTEHFPLTLESARPSHTSQYLCASSFPGTQETQYFGPGTRLLVL.

This clonotype was counted only a few times. This sequence joins TRBV2 and TRBJ2-7, with D possibly being TRBD2 (5 bases). The germline V gene encodes CDR1 SNHLY and CDR2 FYNNEI. V lost 7 bases to trimming and J lost 1 base, with 11 bases between them. The CDR3 runs 13 residues. The CDR3, as DNA: TGTGCCAGCATCCTACTAGTTTCCTACGAGCAGTACTTC. It yields the protein CASILLVSYEQYF.

This clonotype was picked up many times. J is TRBJ1-1 and V is TRBV20-1; no reliable D call. The CDR3 loop spans 16 amino acids. The V gene's germline CDR1 is DFQATT and CDR2 SNEGSKA (reference sequence). Trimming removed 3 bases at V and 2 bases at J, with 19 bases between. This CDR3 is CSASYARLGINTEAFF. The CDR3 DNA is TGCAGTGCTAGCTATGCTCGGCTAGGGATCAACACTGAAGCTTTCTTT.

The DNA for the CDR3 is TGTGCCAGCAGCTTGTTTCTGGCCGGGGAGCTGTTTTTT. Residues: CASSLFLAGELFF. The chain joins TRBV7-2 to TRBJ2-2; D remains ambiguous. CDR3 length: 13 residues. Per the germline V gene, CDR1 is SGHTA and CDR2 is FQGNSA. Trimming cost V 3 bases and J 6 bases, with 8 bases left between them.

There are many counts of this clonotype. V is TRBV9 and J is TRBJ2-5; the D gene is possibly TRBD2 (6 bases). This CDR3 is built from 16 residues. Germline V gene data show CDR1 as SGDLS and CDR2 as YYNGEE. V was cut by 3 bases and J by 1 base, with 16 bases left in between. Here the CDR3 DNA reads TGTGCCAGCAGCGCGTCATCCGGAGGGTTCCAAGAGACCCAGTACTTC. Translation: CASSASSGGFQETQYF.

This clonotype has at least ten counts. V gene TRBV6-1 combines with J gene TRBJ2-7; 7 nucleotides line up with TRBD2. Germline V gives CDR1 MNHNS, CDR2 SASEGT. V shed 7 bases and J 3 bases; nucleotides not matched to a gene: 9. This CDR3 has 14 amino acids. In nucleotides, the CDR3 is TGTGCCAGCATTCAAGTCCGGGACTACTACGAGCAGTACTTC. As protein: CASIQVRDYYEQYF.

This clonotype was recorded many times. The genes are TRBV30 and TRBJ2-7; no clear D. The CDR3 runs to 12 residues. With 2 bases removed from V and 2 bases from J, the gap between germline ends came to 7 bases. Germline CDR1 GTSNPN, CDR2 SVGIG (reference sequence). CDR3 nucleotides: TGTGCCTGGAGTACGGTTCCCTACGAGCAGTACTTC. Protein product: CAWSTVPYEQYF.

This clonotype was found many times. V usage is TRBV7-2 and J usage is TRBJ2-5; TRBD2 matches 8 bases. The germline CDR1 and CDR2 sequences are SGHTA and FQGNSA. This CDR3 comprises 14 residues. V trimming: 5 bases; J trimming: 5 bases; junction bases outside the gene matches: 7. The CDR3 protein is CASSPRGGKETQYF. DNA of the CDR3: TGTGCCAGCAGCCCACGGGGGGGCAAGGAGACCCAGTACTTC.

The table lists this clonotype with many counts. V usage is TRBV30 and J usage is TRBJ2-2; 8 bases fit TRBD2. CDR1 GTSNPN and CDR2 SVGIG come from the germline V gene (reference sequence). After removal of 5 bases from V and 6 bases from J, the junction contained 8 bases not matched to a gene. CDR3 length: 14 residues. The CDR3 spells CAWVAGGSAGELFF. CDR3 sequence (DNA): TGTGCCTGGGTGGCGGGGGGCTCGGCCGGGGAGCTGTTTTTT.

This clonotype was counted at least ten times. This sequence joins TRBV4-1 and TRBJ2-4; 7 nucleotides match TRBD1. The V gene end was trimmed by 5 bases and the J gene end by 11 bases; junction bases not matched to a gene: 12. There are 14 residues in the CDR3. CDR1 is MGHRA and CDR2 is YSYEKL in the germline V gene. CDR3 residues: CASSVRDSGPLQYF. The CDR3 DNA follows: TGCGCCAGCAGCGTCCGGGACAGCGGCCCGCTTCAGTACTTC.

This clonotype was seen many times. CDR3 sequence: CASSFYEAKGLGNTEAFF. In DNA, the CDR3 is TGTGCCAGCAGCTTTTATGAAGCCAAAGGGCTTGGGAACACTGAAGCTTTCTTT. The genes are TRBV7-8 and TRBJ1-1; D uncertain. Germline V gives CDR1 SGHVS, CDR2 FQNEAQ. CDR3 length: 18 residues. V dropped 3 bases and J dropped 1 base, with 21 bases sitting between them.

This clonotype was recorded at least ten times. The chain carries TRBV18 and TRBJ1-5, with D uncertain. V lost 3 bases and J 1 base, leaving 13 bases between the germline ends. This CDR3 spans 16 amino acids. Germline V CDR1 and CDR2: KGHSH, LQKENI. The CDR3 DNA is TGTGCCAGCTCACCTCCTCGGTTTGGGAGCAATCAGCCCCAGCATTTT. Residues: CASSPPRFGSNQPQHF.

The chain uses TRBV9 and TRBJ1-1; a possible D gene is TRBD1 (6 bases). This CDR3 is 19 amino acids long. V lost 4 bases and J 4 bases, leaving 29 bases between the germline ends. The germline CDR1 and CDR2 sequences are SGDLS and YYNGEE. DNA of the CDR3: TGTGCCAGCAGCTTCGGCCCCACCGGGACACCACTAAGTAGCACTGAAGCTTTCTTT. It specifies CASSFGPTGTPLSSTEAFF.

This clonotype was detected ten times or more. V usage is TRBV27 and J usage is TRBJ1-1, with 7 bases fitting TRBD1. Germline-derived CDR1 and CDR2 are MNHEY and SMNVEV (reference sequence). This CDR3 is 13 amino acids long. J was trimmed by 8 bases and V by 7 bases; bases with no gene match: 10. CDR3 in DNA: TGTGCCAGCATGCCCTGGACAGGCAGCGAAGCTTTCTTT. Amino acids: CASMPWTGSEAFF.

This clonotype occurred many times. This chain joins TRBV12-3 or TRBV12-4 and TRBJ1-2; TRBD1 agrees at 10 bases. Trimming took 5 bases from V and 8 from J; bases not matched to a gene: 11. The CDR3 sequence is 15 residues long. CDR3 nucleotide sequence: TGTGCCAGCAGTCCTTGGGACAGGGGAATCGGGGGCTACACCTTC. This codes for CASSPWDRGIGGYTF.

This clonotype showed up many times. This sequence joins TRBV30 and TRBJ2-7; 7 bases agree with TRBD2. Germline V gives CDR1 GTSNPN, CDR2 SVGIG (reference sequence). CDR3 length: 14 residues. V lost 0 bases, J lost 3 bases, and 5 bases stayed unmatched. The CDR3 sequence is CAWSVRGTGYEQYF. The CDR3 DNA reads TGTGCCTGGAGTGTGCGGGGGACGGGCTACGAGCAGTACTTC.

Many counts were recorded for this clonotype. The chain recombines TRBV10-3 with TRBJ1-5, with D possibly TRBD1 on 5 matching bases. The germline V gene has CDR1 ENHRY and CDR2 SYGVKD. V was cut by 2 bases and J by 9 bases, with 11 bases left in between. The CDR3 has 13 amino acids. The CDR3 loop is CAISEILGVPQHF. CDR3 sequence (DNA): TGTGCCATCAGTGAGATATTAGGGGTGCCCCAGCATTTT.

This clonotype was counted many times. The gene calls are TRBV6-2 or TRBV6-3 and TRBJ1-1; D uncertain. Trimming removed 7 bases at V and 4 bases at J, with 13 bases between. CDR1 is MNHEY and CDR2 is SVGEGT in the germline V gene. The CDR3 is 13 residues long. The CDR3 is CASKDRWGTEAFF. CDR3 coding DNA: TGTGCCAGCAAGGACCGTTGGGGCACTGAAGCTTTCTTT.